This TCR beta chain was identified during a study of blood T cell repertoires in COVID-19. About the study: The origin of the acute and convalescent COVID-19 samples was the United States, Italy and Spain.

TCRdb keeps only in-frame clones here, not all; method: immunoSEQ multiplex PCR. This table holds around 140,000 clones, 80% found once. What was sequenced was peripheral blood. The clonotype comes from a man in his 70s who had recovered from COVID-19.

CDR3 sequence: CASSPTFGGMGEQFF. The CDR3 DNA follows: TGTGCCAGCTCACCTACATTCGGGGGTATGGGTGAGCAGTTCTTC. The V and J genes are TRBV18 and TRBJ2-1, with a possible D match to TRBD2 (6 bases). The germline gives CDR1 KGHSH, CDR2 LQKENI. This CDR3 region has 15 residues. Trimming removed 3 bases from V and 9 bases from J, with 18 bases in between.